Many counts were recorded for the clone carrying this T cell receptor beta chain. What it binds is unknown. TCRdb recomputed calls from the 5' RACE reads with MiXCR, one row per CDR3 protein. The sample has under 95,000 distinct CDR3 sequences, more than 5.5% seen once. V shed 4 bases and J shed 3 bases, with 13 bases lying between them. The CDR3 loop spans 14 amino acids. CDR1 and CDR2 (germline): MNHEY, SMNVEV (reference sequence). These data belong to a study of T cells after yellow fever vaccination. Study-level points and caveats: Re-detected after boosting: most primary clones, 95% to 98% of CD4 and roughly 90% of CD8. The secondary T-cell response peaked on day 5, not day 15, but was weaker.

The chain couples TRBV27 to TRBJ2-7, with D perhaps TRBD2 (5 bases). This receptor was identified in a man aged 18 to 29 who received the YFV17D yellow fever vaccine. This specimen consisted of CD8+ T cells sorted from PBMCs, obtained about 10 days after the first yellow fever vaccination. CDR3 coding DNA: TGTGCCAGCAGTTCCCCCCGGGAACTCTACGAGCAGTACTTC. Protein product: CASSSPRELYEQYF.